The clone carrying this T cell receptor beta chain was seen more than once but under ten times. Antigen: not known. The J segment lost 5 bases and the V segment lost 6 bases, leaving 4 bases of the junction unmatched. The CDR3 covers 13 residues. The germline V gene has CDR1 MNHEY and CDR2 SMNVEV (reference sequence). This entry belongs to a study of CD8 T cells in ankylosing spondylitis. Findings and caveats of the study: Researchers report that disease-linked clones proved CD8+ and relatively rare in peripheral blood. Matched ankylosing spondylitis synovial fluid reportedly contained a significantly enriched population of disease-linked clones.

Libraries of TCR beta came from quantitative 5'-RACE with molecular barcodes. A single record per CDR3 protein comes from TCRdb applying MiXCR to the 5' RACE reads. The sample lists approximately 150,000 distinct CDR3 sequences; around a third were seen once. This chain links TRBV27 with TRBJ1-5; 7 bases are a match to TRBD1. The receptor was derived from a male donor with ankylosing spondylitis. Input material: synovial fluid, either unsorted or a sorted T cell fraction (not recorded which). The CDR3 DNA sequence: TGTGCCAGCAGACGACAGGGCGATCAGCCCCAGCATTTT. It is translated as CASRRQGDQPQHF.